This T cell receptor (beta chain) derives from a study of cytomegalovirus exposure and HLA in healthy donors (dated by TCRdb to the late 2010s). Context from the whole study: An earlier analysis of a few hundred of the donors reported 276 Gb of sequence data and roughly 120 million unique TCR beta sequences obtained from about 170 million T cells. An early release covering roughly 640 HLA-typed donors comprised approximately 290 gigabases of sequencing data and some 79 million unique TCR sequences. Among the roughly 390 genotyped donors, around 79% belonged to the genetic ancestry cluster associated with self-reported Caucasian donors. The study was designed to test whether signatures of past pathogen exposure could be identified by cataloging public T cell receptors. The study used immunosequencing to profile the T cell repertoires of approximately 650 subjects and linked those repertoires to cytomegalovirus serostatus. Along with the 666-subject first cohort, a separate validation cohort of over a hundred different subjects was used. To predict cytomegalovirus infection status, the study combined high-throughput TCR immunosequencing, statistical association of individual TCRs with disease status, and machine learning. To study patterns of TCR occurrence, a later analysis re-analyzed previously published TCR beta repertoires from under 750 donors and added high-resolution HLA genotyping. The later analysis used no new phenotypic data to find candidate immune exposures, relying instead on TCR beta sequences and their occurrence across donors. In an earlier analysis of around 540 of the donors, high-throughput TCR beta sequencing was used to judge whether each TCR beta V gene segment behaved as functional or pseudogenic. Donor age, sex, ethnicity and CMV serostatus were compiled alongside the repertoire data. A later genetic analysis used genome-wide SNP genotypes for about 60% of the roughly 700 donors, treating that subset as a discovery cohort. Every discovery cohort repertoire had been produced on one sequencing platform. Both class I and class II loci were covered by HLA typing, at four-digit resolution. The number of donors typed differed by locus, with 629-630 for A, B, C, DRB1 and DQB1, roughly 520 for DQA1, approximately 570 for DPA1, and under 490 for DPB1. Because of strong linkage in the cohort, five DR-DQ haplotypes were treated as single units for association and clustering. Among almost 400 genotyped donors of the cohort, an average of roughly 240,000 unique TCR beta nucleotide sequences were sequenced per donor, about a sixth of them non-productive.

From cysteine to phenylalanine, the CDR3 is 15 amino acids long. The CDR3 DNA has 45 bases and is translated from base 1. From the germline V gene, CDR1 is SNHLY and CDR2 is FYNNEI. V drops 4 bases and J drops 3 bases, leaving 15 bases in between. This clone appeared once. Its antigen has not been determined. Qualities for individual bases were not recorded, and no much larger clone is one base off. Broad study findings and their caveats: When HLA alleles, especially DR and DQ, strongly co-occurred, TCR associations were difficult to assign to individual alleles. Compared with equally common non-associated chains, HLA-associated TCR beta chains in a later analysis were more clonally expanded and had lower generation probabilities. Because HLA typing was unavailable for some donors at each locus, only the typed subset was used in association tests. Three of the identified cytomegalovirus-associated TCR beta chains were confirmed in vitro to be specific for cytomegalovirus antigens. In a later analysis, 16,951 TCR beta sequences were associated with specific HLA alleles at a false discovery rate of 0.05. The sequencing pipeline was judged likely to have produced a cluster of highly shared sequence variants as a technical artifact. Linkage disequilibrium might explain the correlated functional status among segregating V segments, but an unknown experimental factor could not be excluded. The authors suggested that the approach could potentially be generalized to other disease states and immunological phenotypes. For the cohort, immune exposure information was limited to CMV serostatus. Roughly uniform sequencing depth across donors was assumed in presence/absence analyses, although this assumption may not hold. In the study, approximately 150 TCR beta chains were listed as associated with cytomegalovirus. A later analysis reported that several top co-occurrence clusters appeared linked to parvovirus B19, influenza, CMV and Epstein-Barr virus. A later genetic analysis reported fewer N-insertions in productive TCRs among donors in an Asian-associated ancestry cluster than the roughly 620-donor mean. A further reported finding was that TCR beta sequences accurately predicted the HLA-A and HLA-B alleles for most subjects in the first cohort. Because counts were too low, more than 15 rarely observed V segments, including chromosome 9 orphons, were excluded from the earlier analysis of fewer than 650 of the donors. Most TCR sequences were seen in very few donors, while some public TCRs were found in many individuals. Some IMGT-functional V segments, including TRBV6-2 and TRBV6-3, could not be distinguished by the 87-base-pair reads and were therefore excluded. According to a later analysis, most CMV-associated TCR beta chains appeared to be HLA-restricted, and the HLA associations seemed to be driven largely by CMV exposure. In both the original and validation cohorts, the classifier was reported to diagnose cytomegalovirus status with high specificity and sensitivity. An earlier analysis of roughly 570 of the donors showed that most TCR beta V segments appeared in productive rearrangements either about 87% or about 30% of the time, which broadly matched IMGT annotations. Only TCR beta chains were sequenced in this cohort, and the absence of alpha or paired-chain data limited detectable features. In a later genetic analysis, a missense DCLRE1C variant was associated with V-gene and J-gene trimming of TCR beta chains, and the association was replicated in an independent cohort. A later analysis found that TCR association rates varied across HLA loci, with DRB1 alleles showing the most associated TCRs and HLA-C alleles the fewest.

Receptor libraries were prepared by the immunoSEQ multiplex PCR assay. A mixture of 60 forward primers for TCR Vbeta segments and 13 reverse primers for TCR Jbeta segments was used in the multiplex PCR. Amplification of the CDR3 region of rearranged TCR beta genes was performed with a multiplex PCR assay on genomic DNA. The amplified TCR beta libraries were sequenced on the Illumina HiSeq System as 87-base-pair reads. Concerning the study's data processing: A later analysis tallied 80 million to 95 million unique TCR beta chains across the 700 or so repertoires, and some 10 million of those chains were shared by two or more donors. Raw reads were error-corrected and collapsed into unique sequences by a nearest-neighbor algorithm in which closely related sequences were merged to remove PCR and sequencing errors. Alignment of CDR3 sequences to IMGT reference sequences was used to assign V, D and J gene segments. For a sequence to be retained, at least a six-nucleotide match to both a V gene segment and a J gene segment was required. A rearrangement was called productive if the CDR3 had no stop codons and remained in frame with V and J, and every other rearrangement was called non-productive. CDR3 was defined according to IMGT convention as the region running from the second conserved V-encoded cysteine to the conserved J-encoded phenylalanine. Sequences without an unambiguous match to a single V gene segment were excluded from the earlier analysis of several hundred of the donors. In an earlier analysis of a few hundred of the donors, V segments were called functional above 56.7% productive rearrangements and were called segregating when the between-donor standard deviation exceeded 5%. A statistical classification framework was built to diagnose cytomegalovirus status from the catalog of TCR beta chain sequences. A later analysis assigned V and J genes by comparing TCR nucleotide sequences with IMGT/GENE-DB human TR gene sequences. Using the TCRdist pipeline, a later analysis assigned CDR3 sequences along with most-parsimonious VDJ recombination scenarios. In a later analysis, each TCR beta chain was defined by its CDR3 amino acid sequence together with its V-gene family, and reads lacking a unique V-gene family were excluded. A later analysis removed roughly 590 highly shared, low-generation-probability nucleotide sequences to deal with suspected cross-contamination and a sequencing artifact. In a later analysis, a clonal expansion index was calculated for each public chain from normalized within-repertoire ranks of inferred template counts. In a later analysis, generation probabilities were computed using a VDJ recombination model fitted to out-of-frame rearrangements, and the results were checked against IGoR. In a later analysis, hypergeometric tests were used to score TCR-TCR, TCR-HLA and TCR-CMV co-occurrence, with a repertoire-size bias correction applied to TCR pairs. In a later analysis, false discovery rates were estimated by permuting HLA or CMV assignments 20 times. In a later analysis, co-occurring TCRs were grouped with DBSCAN, and TCRdist sequence similarity was added when clustering was performed within HLA-allele-positive subsets. Repertoires with fewer than 30,000 or more than 120,000 public chains, plus five repertoires with anomalous nucleotide sharing, were excluded from co-occurrence clustering. TCRdb obtained this table from immuneACCESS and retained in-frame rearrangements with V and J assigned. These tables miss some clones; where compared with another copy, unresolved V genes account for less than half of the shortfall, and the remainder is unexplained. For V, J and clone size, that table is used; D and trimming come from the DNA. The sample table shows around 78,000 clones, and less than 85% are seen once. The ten top clones hold approximately 1% of the sample.

The cohort was made up of roughly 670 healthy bone marrow donors. Cohort members were all nominally healthy when sampled, although unrecorded immune exposures were likely present. The donor was CMV seronegative and was included in the group of over 300 seronegative cohort members. A peripheral blood sample was provided by each donor, and peripheral blood mononuclear cells were used for TCR beta sequencing. Genomic DNA was extracted from the blood cell samples with the Qiagen DNeasy Blood Extraction Kit. The rearrangement combines TRBV2 with TRBJ2-5; the D segment could be TRBD2, given 5 matching bases. The receptor was isolated from a male donor in good health and CMV-seronegative. Sample: PBMCs. The DNA sequence follows: TGTGCCAGCAGTGCCTCGACTACACGAAAAGAGACCCAGTACTTC. Its amino acids are CASSASTTRKETQYF.